Shown below are 30 T cell receptor beta chains from a single sample sequenced in a study of a mutant IDH1 vaccine in newly diagnosed glioma. Time point denoted: baseline, week 1 (first vaccination visit). Treatment described: pre-vaccination baseline after standard-of-care therapy. Produced via immunoSEQ multiplex PCR; TCRdb's table is partial and in-frame only. The table has about 92,000 clones, about 83% seen once. The sample was PBMCs, taken from a glioma patient treated with radiotherapy, temozolomide or both. These receptors were collected from a woman between 45 and 60 years old with glioma.

The V call is TRBV19, the J call TRBJ1-3; no clear D gene. V was trimmed by 6 bases and J by 4 bases, leaving 10 bases between them. The germline gives CDR1 LNHDA, CDR2 SQIVND (reference sequence). This CDR3 has 13 amino acids. CDR3 sequence: CASSQNVGNTIYF. The CDR3 bases are TGTGCCAGTAGCCAAAACGTGGGAAACACCATATATTTT.

The CDR3 DNA reads as TGTGCCAGCAGCCGGGGGACAGGGATGATGAACACTGAAGCTTTCTTT. Translated, it gives CASSRGTGMMNTEAFF. The chain links TRBV27 to TRBJ1-1; 9 bases fit TRBD1. Germline trimming cut 6 bases from V and 0 bases from J; bases unmatched to any gene: 8. Germline V CDR1 and CDR2: MNHEY, SMNVEV (reference sequence). CDR3 length: 16 residues.

The V call is TRBV19, the J call TRBJ1-1, with D uncertain. The germline V and J ends were trimmed by 5 bases and 6 bases, with 7 bases remaining between them. Germline assignment: CDR1 LNHDA and CDR2 SQIVND (reference sequence). There are 11 residues in the CDR3. For the CDR3, the DNA is TGTGCCAGTAGTTCTGGGGCTGAAGCTTTCTTT. It translates to CASSSGAEAFF.

Written as DNA, the CDR3 is TGCAGCGTTGAAGTTAGGTCCTACGAGCAGTACTTC. This gives the protein CSVEVRSYEQYF. The chain uses TRBV29-1 and TRBJ2-7; D is ambiguous. The CDR3 is 12 amino acids. V lost 1 base, J lost 1 base, and 5 bases lay in between. Germline lookup yields CDR1 SQVTM and CDR2 ANQGSEA.

The genes are TRBV9 and TRBJ2-3; the D is unclear. The germline V gene encodes CDR1 SGDLS and CDR2 YYNGEE. This CDR3 is built from 13 residues. The V end lost 2 bases, the J end lost 4 bases, and 8 bases lay between the germline ends. This CDR3 reads CASSVPSSDTQYF. CDR3 DNA sequence: TGTGCCAGCAGCGTTCCCTCGTCAGATACGCAGTATTTT.

The V and J genes are TRBV19 and TRBJ2-7; no clear D. The CDR3 has 13 amino acids. Germline V CDR1 and CDR2: LNHDA, SQIVND (reference sequence). Trimming shortened V by 3 bases and J by 5 bases, and 11 bases separated the two germline ends. This CDR3 is CASSIFGRNEQYF. The CDR3 coding sequence is TGTGCCAGTAGTATCTTTGGCAGGAACGAGCAGTACTTC.

This clone was seen once. The rearrangement uses TRBV5-1 and TRBJ1-1; 7 bases are shared with TRBD1. Germline values: CDR1 SGHRS, CDR2 YFSETQ. Trimming at V came to 3 bases and at J to 3 bases, leaving 2 bases not matched to a gene. This CDR3 spans 13 amino acids. In DNA, the CDR3 is TGCGCCAGCAGCTCACAGGGGTACACTGAAGCTTTCTTT. It translates to CASSSQGYTEAFF.

This chain joins TRBV2 and TRBJ2-1; 8 bases are shared with TRBD1. The CDR3 loop spans 12 amino acids. Germline CDR1 SNHLY, CDR2 FYNNEI. V was pared by 7 bases and J by 10 bases, with 6 bases of the junction left unmatched. The CDR3 sequence: CASNQGAREQFF. The CDR3 DNA sequence: TGTGCCAGCAATCAGGGGGCGAGGGAGCAGTTCTTC.

This clone is a singleton in its sample. The chain is built from TRBV27 and TRBJ2-2, with D possibly TRBD1 on 5 matching bases. Trimming shortened V by 5 bases and J by 3 bases, and 13 bases separated the two germline ends. The CDR3 is 15 amino acids. Germline V gene lookup returns CDR1 MNHEY and CDR2 SMNVEV (reference sequence). The CDR3 reads CASSGLGADTGELFF. The DNA of the CDR3 is TGTGCCAGCAGTGGGCTAGGGGCGGACACCGGGGAGCTGTTTTTT.

V usage is TRBV7-3 and J usage is TRBJ1-2; 8 bases fit TRBD1. V dropped 5 bases and J dropped 3; count of bases not matched to a gene: 2. This CDR3 contains 13 residues. Germline V gene sequence: CDR1 SGHTA, CDR2 FQGTGA. The CDR3, as DNA: TGTGCCAGCAGCGGACAGGGTGACTATGGCTACACCTTC. Protein: CASSGQGDYGYTF.

The chain links TRBV15 to TRBJ1-5, with 8 bases identical to TRBD1. The CDR3 length is 16 residues. The V gene's germline CDR1 is LNHNV and CDR2 YYDKDF (reference sequence). Unmatched junction bases numbered 5, after V lost 0 bases and J lost 4 bases. CDR3 residues: CATSREGDRLNQPQHF. CDR3 DNA sequence: TGTGCCACCAGCAGAGAAGGGGACAGGTTAAATCAGCCCCAGCATTTT.

V is TRBV7-2 and J is TRBJ2-7; TRBD1 aligns across 7 bases. This CDR3 has 15 amino acids. After removal of 2 bases from V and 3 bases from J, the junction contained 7 bases not matched to a gene. From germline, CDR1 is SGHTA and CDR2 FQGNSA. CDR3 coding DNA: TGTGCCAGCAGCTTACCCCAGACAGGGCACTACGAGCAGTACTTC. This translates into CASSLPQTGHYEQYF.

V and J are TRBV5-4 and TRBJ1-4, with D possibly being TRBD1 (5 bases). The V and J ends lost 1 base and 7 bases respectively, with 14 bases between them. Germline CDR1 and CDR2: SGHNT and YYREEE (reference sequence). The CDR3 contains 15 residues. The CDR3 protein is CASSLSPSQGEKLFF. The CDR3 DNA reads TGTGCCAGCAGCTTGAGCCCCTCTCAGGGTGAAAAACTGTTTTTT.

The J gene is TRBJ2-5, the V gene TRBV5-1, with D possibly TRBD1 on 7 matching bases. Germline CDR1 and CDR2: SGHRS and YFSETQ. The germline V and J ends were trimmed by 2 bases and 7 bases, with 15 bases remaining between them. This CDR3 is 14 amino acids long. CDR3 DNA sequence: TGCGCCAGCAGCTTAACAGGGGAGGTAGGGACCCAGTACTTC. This translates into CASSLTGEVGTQYF.

The gene calls are TRBV7-9 and TRBJ2-1; D is ambiguous. This CDR3 contains 11 residues. Germline-derived CDR1 and CDR2 are SEHNR and FQNEAQ (reference sequence). Trimming pared 6 bases from V and 8 bases from J, leaving 8 bases between. CDR3 sequence (DNA): TGTGCCAGCAGGGCCGAGCATGAGCAGTTCTTC. Amino acids: CASRAEHEQFF.

The rearrangement links TRBV2 to TRBJ1-1, with D unclear. Trimming left V 6 bases short and J 1 base short, with 6 bases between. Germline V gene sequence: CDR1 SNHLY, CDR2 FYNNEI. This CDR3 is 12 amino acids long. The CDR3 DNA follows: TGTGCCAGCAGACAGTGGAACACTGAAGCTTTCTTT. Translated, it gives CASRQWNTEAFF.

This clone has just one count. The chain couples TRBV2 to TRBJ2-3, with 13 positions matching TRBD2. From germline, CDR1 is SNHLY and CDR2 FYNNEI. CDR3 length: 15 residues. Germline trimming cut 6 bases from V and 1 base from J; bases unmatched to any gene: 1. The CDR3 DNA sequence: TGTGCCAGCAGGGGGACTAGCGGGGGCACAGATACGCAGTATTTT. It translates to CASRGTSGGTDTQYF.

The rearrangement links TRBV6-6 to TRBJ2-5, with D perhaps matching TRBD2 (5 bases). This CDR3 is built from 15 residues. From germline, CDR1 is MNHNY and CDR2 SVGAGI (reference sequence). Trimming removed 2 bases at V and 4 bases at J, with 14 bases between. CDR3 coding DNA: TGTGCCAGCAGTTACCCTGGGATGGGGAGAGAGACCCAGTACTTC. Translated, it gives CASSYPGMGRETQYF.

DNA for the CDR3: TGTGCCAGCGAAACAGGGAAGAACACTGAAGCTTTCTTT. This translates into CASETGKNTEAFF. V usage is TRBV2 and J usage is TRBJ1-1; D is possibly TRBD1 (6 bases). The germline V gene encodes CDR1 SNHLY and CDR2 FYNNEI. V was trimmed by 8 bases and J by 1 base, leaving 11 bases between them. The CDR3 extends over 13 amino acids.

V and J are TRBV19 and TRBJ1-3, with D unclear. The CDR3 runs 14 residues. The V gene's germline CDR1 is LNHDA and CDR2 SQIVND (reference sequence). Between the trimmed V and J ends, which lost 10 bases and 4 bases, there was a span of 17 bases. This CDR3 reads CATRGILLGNTIYF. CDR3 nucleotide sequence: TGTGCCACTCGAGGGATACTCTTGGGAAACACCATATATTTT.

This rearrangement joins TRBV7-2 to TRBJ1-1, with a weak D call TRBD1 (5 bases). V was shortened by 1 base and J by 4 bases, with 7 bases between the two germline ends. The V gene's germline CDR1 is SGHTA and CDR2 FQGNSA. CDR3 size: 13 residues. CDR3 sequence reads: CASSLGGITEAFF. The CDR3 DNA reads TGTGCCAGCAGCTTAGGGGGGATCACTGAAGCTTTCTTT. Supplemented by reference TRBV7-2 and TRBJ1-1, the full variable domain reads GAGVSQSPSNKVTEKGKDVELRCDPISGHTALYWYRQSLGQGLEFLIYFQGNSAPDKSGLPSDRFSAERTGGSVSTLTIQRTQQEDSAVYLCASSLGGITEAFFGQGTRLTVV.

The CDR3 DNA follows: TGTGCCAGCAGTTTAGCAGGTCATCACGCCTACGAGCAGTACTTC. Its translation: CASSLAGHHAYEQYF. The V call is TRBV6-5, the J call TRBJ2-7, with D unresolved. Looked up from germline, CDR1 is MNHEY and CDR2 is SVGAGI. The CDR3 runs 15 residues. V shed 4 bases and J shed 2 bases, with 15 bases lying between them.

The chain is built from TRBV5-1 and TRBJ2-7; the D gene could be TRBD1 or TRBD2 (6 bases each). Per the germline V gene, CDR1 is SGHRS and CDR2 is YFSETQ. The V and J ends lost 0 bases and 3 bases respectively, with 13 bases between them. CDR3 size: 15 residues. The DNA of the CDR3 is TGCGCCAGCAGCTTGGATGAAGGGGGGATCTACGAGCAGTACTTC. It translates to CASSLDEGGIYEQYF.

The V gene is TRBV6-1, the J gene TRBJ2-7; D is perhaps TRBD1 (5 bases). Germline values: CDR1 MNHNS, CDR2 SASEGT. The CDR3 has 14 amino acids. Between the trimmed V and J ends, which lost 2 bases and 1 base, there was a span of 9 bases. CDR3 in DNA: TGTGCCAGCAGTGAAAGGGGCAGATCCTACGAGCAGTACTTC. Amino acid sequence: CASSERGRSYEQYF.

The chain carries TRBV7-9 and TRBJ1-2; D gene uncertain. Germline CDR1 is SEHNR and CDR2 is FQNEAQ (reference sequence). The V gene lost 1 base and the J gene lost 1 base, with 4 bases spanning the gap. CDR3 length: 13 amino acids. The CDR3 region is CASSLDVNYGYTF. The CDR3 DNA sequence: TGTGCCAGCAGCTTAGACGTTAACTATGGCTACACCTTC.

The V call is TRBV9, the J call TRBJ2-1; 7 bases align to TRBD2. This CDR3 spans 15 amino acids. The ends lost 0 bases at V and 2 bases at J; junction bases unmatched: 2. Germline values: CDR1 SGDLS, CDR2 YYNGEE. In nucleotides, the CDR3 is TGTGCCAGCAGCGTAGGACTAGCCGCCTACAATGAGCAGTTCTTC. It is translated as CASSVGLAAYNEQFF.

This chain connects TRBV6-5 to TRBJ1-1; TRBD1 agrees at 10 bases. CDR3 length: 15 residues. The V segment lost 2 bases and the J segment 6 bases; nucleotides outside the gene matches: 6. CDR1 is MNHEY, CDR2 SVGAGI, per germline. In DNA, the CDR3 is TGTGCCAGCAGTTACCCCGGGACAGGGGTCTCTGAAGCTTTCTTT. Its protein is CASSYPGTGVSEAFF.

The chain is built from TRBV15 and TRBJ1-2, with 7 bases identical to TRBD1. The CDR3 sequence is 15 residues long. Germline V gene data show CDR1 as LNHNV and CDR2 as YYDKDF (reference sequence). V lost 2 bases and J lost 7; bases outside the gene matches: 10. The CDR3 region is CATSRLGQPPSGYTF. The CDR3 nucleotides are TGTGCCACCAGCAGACTGGGACAGCCCCCGAGTGGCTACACCTTC.

V usage is TRBV9 and J usage is TRBJ2-1, with 8 bases fitting TRBD1. After removal of 3 bases from V and 4 bases from J, the junction contained 9 bases not matched to a gene. This CDR3 comprises 16 residues. Germline V gene lookup returns CDR1 SGDLS and CDR2 YYNGEE. Written as DNA, the CDR3 is TGTGCCAGCAGCGCCTTTGACAGGGGAAGTTACAATGAGCAGTTCTTC. Translated, it gives CASSAFDRGSYNEQFF.

The chain links TRBV13 to TRBJ2-5; TRBD1 matches at 9 bases. Trimming cost V 5 bases and J 4 bases; bases outside gene matches: 8. Germline-derived CDR1 and CDR2 are PRHDT and FYEKMQ (reference sequence). The CDR3 extends over 15 amino acids. As DNA, the CDR3 is TGTGCCAGCAGCGCAGACAGGGGGATGAGAGAGACCCAGTACTTC. It yields the protein CASSADRGMRETQYF.